This entry lists 5 T cell receptor beta chains sequenced from one sample in a study of vaccination effects on CD4 cells after COVID-19 (dated by TCRdb to 2021 to 2024). Antigen specificity for these receptors is unknown. The library was obtained by the immunoSEQ multiplex PCR assay. Held by TCRdb, this immuneACCESS table contains in-frame sequences only and omits some clones. Under half of the omission traces to an unresolved V gene where checked; the cause of the rest is unknown. Recorded for this sample are roughly 67,000 clones; roughly 79% of them occurred a single time. Roughly a tenth of the sample is taken by the ten largest. The ViraFEST assay stimulated PBMC with viral peptide pools and then used TCR sequencing to identify antigen-specific CD4+ T cell clonotypes by expansion. After less than eleven days of culture, CD4+ T cells were isolated with the EasySep CD4+ T cell isolation kit. The absence of prior SARS-CoV-2 infection in healthy vaccine recipients was confirmed by negative nucleocapsid antibodies before and after vaccination.

Sequencing was performed on CD4+ T cells from PBMCs cultured with SARS-CoV-2 spike peptides, taken before COVID-19 vaccination. Per the publication, the cell subset or site label means: SARS-CoV-2 spike overlapping peptide pool stimulation. The receptors shown here come from a human donor who received a COVID-19 vaccine.

There are a few counts of this clone. This chain connects TRBV12-3 or TRBV12-4 to TRBJ1-2; 7 nucleotides line up with TRBD1. V shed 5 bases, J shed 4 bases, and the junction held 4 bases outside the gene matches. The CDR3 covers 13 residues. The CDR3 loop reads CASSAGTVYGYTF. Written as DNA, the CDR3 is TGTGCCAGCAGTGCCGGGACAGTCTATGGCTACACCTTC.

This sequence joins TRBV6-5 and TRBJ1-1; perhaps TRBD1 as D (5 bases). This CDR3 contains 13 residues. Germline assignment: CDR1 MNHEY and CDR2 SVGAGI. V was cut by 7 bases and J by 4 bases, with 13 bases left in between. The CDR3 protein is CASNPMGGTEAFF. CDR3 DNA sequence: TGTGCCAGCAACCCCATGGGGGGCACTGAAGCTTTCTTT.

The rearrangement joins TRBV2 to TRBJ1-5; no definite D call. With 1 base removed from V and 7 bases from J, the gap between germline ends came to 8 bases. CDR3 length equals 13 residues. The germline gives CDR1 SNHLY, CDR2 FYNNEI. CDR3 in amino acids: CASSEGPSQPQHF. The CDR3 DNA follows: TGTGCCAGCAGTGAAGGACCTAGCCAGCCCCAGCATTTT.

This rearrangement joins TRBV6-5 to TRBJ1-1; no reliable D call. Germline CDR1 MNHEY, CDR2 SVGAGI. V gave up 8 bases and J gave up 3 bases, with 13 bases separating them. CDR3 length equals 13 residues. The CDR3 reads CASRSGRDTEAFF. The CDR3 DNA reads as TGTGCCAGCCGGTCGGGGAGGGACACTGAAGCTTTCTTT.

This clone was detected only once. The chain employs TRBV6-5 and TRBJ2-1; weak D call: TRBD2 (5 bases). The CDR3 covers 15 residues. Germline assignment: CDR1 MNHEY and CDR2 SVGAGI. V was shortened by 0 bases and J by 1 base, with 7 bases between the two germline ends. CDR3 sequence: CASSYSGVSYNEQFF. As DNA, the CDR3 is TGTGCCAGCAGTTACTCCGGGGTTTCCTACAATGAGCAGTTCTTC.